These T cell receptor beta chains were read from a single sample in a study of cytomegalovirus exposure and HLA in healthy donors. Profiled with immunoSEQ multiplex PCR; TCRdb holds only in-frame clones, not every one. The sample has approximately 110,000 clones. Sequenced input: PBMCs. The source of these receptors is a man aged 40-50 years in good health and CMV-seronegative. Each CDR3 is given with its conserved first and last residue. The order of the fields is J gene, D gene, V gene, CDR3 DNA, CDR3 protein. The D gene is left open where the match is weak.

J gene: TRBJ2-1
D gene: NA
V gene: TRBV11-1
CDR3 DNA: TGTGCCAGCAGCTCTATGCTAGCAGTATACAATGAGCAGTTCTTC
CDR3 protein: CASSSMLAVYNEQFF

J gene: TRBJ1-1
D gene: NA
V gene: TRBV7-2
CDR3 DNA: TGTGCCAGCAGCTTGGGCCGGGGGGCCACTGAAGCTTTCTTT
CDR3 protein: CASSLGRGATEAFF

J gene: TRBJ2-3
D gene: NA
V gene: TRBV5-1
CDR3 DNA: TGCGCCAGCAGCCCCAACACAGATACGCAGTATTTT
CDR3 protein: CASSPNTDTQYF

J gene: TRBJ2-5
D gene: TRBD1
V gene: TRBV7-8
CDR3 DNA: TGTGCCAGCAGCTTTAGCCCGGGACAGGGGGAGGAGACCCAGTACTTC
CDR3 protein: CASSFSPGQGEETQYF

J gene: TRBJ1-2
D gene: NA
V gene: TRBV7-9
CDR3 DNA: TGTGCCAGCAGCTTAGGGGGCGACTATGGCTACACCTTC
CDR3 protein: CASSLGGDYGYTF

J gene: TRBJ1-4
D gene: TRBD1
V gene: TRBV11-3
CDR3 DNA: TGTGCCAGCACGGGCGACAGGGGTAACGAAAAACTGTTTTTT
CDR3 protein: CASTGDRGNEKLFF

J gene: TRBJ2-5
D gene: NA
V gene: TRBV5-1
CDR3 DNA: TGCGCCAGCAGCCGACAGGCTGAAGAGACCCAGTACTTC
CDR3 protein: CASSRQAEETQYF

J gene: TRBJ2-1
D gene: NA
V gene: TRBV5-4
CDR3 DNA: TGTGCCAGCAGCTTGGGGTCCAAAACCAGGGTCGGGGAGCAGTTCTTC
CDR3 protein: CASSLGSKTRVGEQFF

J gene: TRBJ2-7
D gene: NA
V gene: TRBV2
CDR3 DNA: TGTGCCAGCAGTATAGTTTCAGGGAACCACGAGCAGTACTTC
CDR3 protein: CASSIVSGNHEQYF

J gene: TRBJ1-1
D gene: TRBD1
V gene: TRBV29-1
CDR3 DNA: TGCAGCGTTGGTAACAGGGGAGGCACTGAAGCTTTCTTT
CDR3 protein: CSVGNRGGTEAFF

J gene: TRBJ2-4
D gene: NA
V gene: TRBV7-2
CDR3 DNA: TGTGCCAGCAGCCCCGGGGGACTGTCACTAGCCAAAAACATTCAGTACTTC
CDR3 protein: CASSPGGLSLAKNIQYF

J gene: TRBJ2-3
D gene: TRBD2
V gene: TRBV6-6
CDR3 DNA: TGTGCCAGCAGTATAGCGGGGGGTGCTTCCGGTACGCAGTATTTT
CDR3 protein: CASSIAGGASGTQYF

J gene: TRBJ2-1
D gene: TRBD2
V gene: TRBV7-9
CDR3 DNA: TGTGCCAGCAGCTTTCACCGACTAGCAGAGTACAATGAGCAGTTCTTC
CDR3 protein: CASSFHRLAEYNEQFF

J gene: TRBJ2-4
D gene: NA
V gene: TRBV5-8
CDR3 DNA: TGTGCCAGCAGCTTGGCCGGACAAGGGTCTTGGTACTTC
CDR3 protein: CASSLAGQGSWYF

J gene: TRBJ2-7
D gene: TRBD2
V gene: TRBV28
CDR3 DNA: TGTGCCAGCAGTTATGGCGGGAGCCTCTACGAGCAGTACTTC
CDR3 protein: CASSYGGSLYEQYF

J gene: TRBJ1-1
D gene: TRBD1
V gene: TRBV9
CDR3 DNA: TGTGCCAGCAGCGCCGAGACAGGGAGGCCAACTTTCTTT
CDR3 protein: CASSAETGRPTFF

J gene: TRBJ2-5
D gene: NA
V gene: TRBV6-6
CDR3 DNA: TGTGCCAGCGGCCCTAGCTCAGAGACCCAGTACTTC
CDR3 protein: CASGPSSETQYF

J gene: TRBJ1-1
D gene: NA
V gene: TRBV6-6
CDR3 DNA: TGTGCCAGCAGTTATAGACAGAACACTGAAGCTTTCTTT
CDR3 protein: CASSYRQNTEAFF

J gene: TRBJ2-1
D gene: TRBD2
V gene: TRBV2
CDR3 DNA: TGTGCCAGCAGTGAAGTTAGCGGGAGTGAGGATGAGCAGTTCTTC
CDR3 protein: CASSEVSGSEDEQFF

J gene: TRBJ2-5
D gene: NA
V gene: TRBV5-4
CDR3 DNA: TGTGCCAGCAGCTTGGCCGGCGGGTTCCAAGAGACCCAGTACTTC
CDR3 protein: CASSLAGGFQETQYF

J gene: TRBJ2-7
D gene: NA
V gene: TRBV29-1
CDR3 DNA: TGCAGCGCATACCGGGACACTGGATACGAGCAGTACTTC
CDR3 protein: CSAYRDTGYEQYF

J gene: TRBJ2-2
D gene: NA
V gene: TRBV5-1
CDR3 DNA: TGCGCCAGCAGTCTGGGTACAGTGAACACCGGGGAGCTGTTTTTT
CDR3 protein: CASSLGTVNTGELFF

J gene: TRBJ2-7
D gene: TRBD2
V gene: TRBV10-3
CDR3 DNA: TGTGCCATCAGTGAGTCTCTAGCGGGAGGTGACTACGAGCAGTACTTC
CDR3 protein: CAISESLAGGDYEQYF

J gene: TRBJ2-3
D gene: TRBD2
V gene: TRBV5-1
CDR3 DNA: TGCGCCAGCAGCTTGGCCGGGACTAGCGGCACAGATACGCAGTATTTT
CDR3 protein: CASSLAGTSGTDTQYF

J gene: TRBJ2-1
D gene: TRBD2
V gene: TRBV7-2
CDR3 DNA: TGTGCCAGCAGCTTAGGTATCGGGCTAGCGGGTAGAAATGAGCAGTTCTTC
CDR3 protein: CASSLGIGLAGRNEQFF

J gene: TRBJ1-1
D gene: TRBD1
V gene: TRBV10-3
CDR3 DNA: TGTGCCATCACACCGGAGACAGGGATCACTGAAGCTTTCTTT
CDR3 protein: CAITPETGITEAFF

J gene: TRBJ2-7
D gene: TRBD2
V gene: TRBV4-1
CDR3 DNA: TGCGCCAGCAGCCAAGAGTGGACTAGCGGGAACGAGCAGTACTTC
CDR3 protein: CASSQEWTSGNEQYF

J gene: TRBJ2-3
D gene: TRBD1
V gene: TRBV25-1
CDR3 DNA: TGTGCCAGCAGTGAGACGGGACAGGGGGTCTACACAGATACGCAGTATTTT
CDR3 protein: CASSETGQGVYTDTQYF

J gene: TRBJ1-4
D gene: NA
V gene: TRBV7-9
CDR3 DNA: TGTGCCAGCAGCTCGACCGCCAGCCAGGGAAAACTGTTTTTT
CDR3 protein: CASSSTASQGKLFF

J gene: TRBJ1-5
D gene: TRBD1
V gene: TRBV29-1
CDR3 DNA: TGCAGCGTTGGGACAGGGGGGAATCAGCCCCAGCATTTT
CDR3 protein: CSVGTGGNQPQHF

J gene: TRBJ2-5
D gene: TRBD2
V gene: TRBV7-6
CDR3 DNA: TGTGCCAGCAGCTCTTTTAGCGGGACTGAGACCCAGTACTTC
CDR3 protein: CASSSFSGTETQYF

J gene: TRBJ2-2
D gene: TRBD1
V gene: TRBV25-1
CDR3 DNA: TGTGCCAGCAGTGGGACAGGGGACACCGGGGAGCTGTTTTTT
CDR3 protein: CASSGTGDTGELFF

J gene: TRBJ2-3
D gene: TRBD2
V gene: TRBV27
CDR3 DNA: TGTGCCAGCAGTTCCCCGGGGGGGAGACCTAGCACAGATACGCAGTATTTT
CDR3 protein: CASSSPGGRPSTDTQYF

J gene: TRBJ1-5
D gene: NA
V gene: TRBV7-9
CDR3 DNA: TGTGCCAGCAGCTTAGGTGGAGACAATCAGCCCCAGCATTTT
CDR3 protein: CASSLGGDNQPQHF

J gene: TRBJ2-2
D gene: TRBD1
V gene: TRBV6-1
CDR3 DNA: TGTGCCAGCAGTGGGCGACAGGGGGCGCGCACCGGGGAGCTGTTTTTT
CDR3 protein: CASSGRQGARTGELFF

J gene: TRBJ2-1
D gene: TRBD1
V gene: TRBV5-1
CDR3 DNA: TGCGCCAGCAGCTCTGAGACAGGGCCGAGCTCCTACAATGAGCAGTTCTTC
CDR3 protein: CASSSETGPSSYNEQFF

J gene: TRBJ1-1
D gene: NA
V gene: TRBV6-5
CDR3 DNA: TGTGCCAGCGGGGAACAGGGCAGGGGCACTGAAGCTTTCTTT
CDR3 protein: CASGEQGRGTEAFF

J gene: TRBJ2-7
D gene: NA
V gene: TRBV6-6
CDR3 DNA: TGTGCCAGCAGTTACAGGGGCACCTCCTACGAGCAGTACTTC
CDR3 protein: CASSYRGTSYEQYF

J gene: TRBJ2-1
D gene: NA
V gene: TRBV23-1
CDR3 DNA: TGCGCCAGCAGTCGAACCAGGATAACCCCACGGAATGAGCAGTTCTTC
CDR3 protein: CASSRTRITPRNEQFF

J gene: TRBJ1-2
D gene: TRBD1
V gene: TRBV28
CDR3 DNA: TGTGCCAGCAGCTCCCTGAGCAGGGGGATCTATGGCTACACCTTC
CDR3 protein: CASSSLSRGIYGYTF

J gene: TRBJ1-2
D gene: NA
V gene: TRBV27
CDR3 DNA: TGTGCCAGCAGTTTATCATGGCGGGGTAACTATGGCTACACCTTC
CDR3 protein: CASSLSWRGNYGYTF